The 4 T cell receptor beta chains presented below share a single source sample, sequenced in a study of T cells in Graves' hyperthyroidism and ophthalmopathy (dated by TCRdb to between 2018 and 2021). The library was generated by multiplex PCR. Reads for this sample came from an Illumina HiSeq 2000. TCR beta CDR3 regions were amplified from RNA transcripts. For the first round of RT-PCR on the TCR CDR3, the HTBI primer set was used together with the Qiagen OneStep RT-PCR kit. TCRdb reanalyzed the raw reads on its own, using fastp at Q25 for trimming and MiXCR for clone calling, and kept in-frame beta chains. Records with the same CDR3 protein are collapsed into one entry carrying the most frequent genes and DNA. The sample table lists about 620,000 distinct CDR3 sequences, roughly 17% of them with a count of one. 3.8% of the sample goes to the ten largest clones. Sequencing input: blood. All receptors derive from a woman aged 25-40 years with Graves' hyperthyroidism.

V gene TRBV11-3 combines with J gene TRBJ2-4; D tentatively fits TRBD1 or TRBD2 (5 bases each). Between the trimmed V and J ends, which lost 5 bases and 8 bases, there was a span of 10 bases. Germline CDR1 and CDR2: SGHNT and YENEEA. The CDR3 consists of 12 residues. As DNA, the CDR3 is TGTGCCAGCAGCCGGGGACCTGACATTCAGTACTTC. Its translation: CASSRGPDIQYF.

Many counts were recorded for this clonotype. The chain has TRBV28 and TRBJ2-7, with D perhaps TRBD1 (5 bases). In germline, CDR1 is MDHEN, CDR2 SYDVKM. Trimming stripped 7 bases from V and 2 bases from J, with 15 bases between. This CDR3 contains 14 residues. DNA of the CDR3: TGTGCCAGCACCGCAGGGCAGGTTCCCTACGAGCAGTACTTC. It is translated as CASTAGQVPYEQYF.

The chain combines TRBV20-1 with TRBJ2-1, with D perhaps TRBD2 (6 bases). Germline V CDR1 and CDR2: DFQATT, SNEGSKA (reference sequence). The CDR3 consists of 14 residues. V gave up 0 bases and J gave up 9 bases, with 15 bases separating them. The CDR3 loop reads CSARDLGASVEQFF. CDR3 DNA: TGCAGTGCTAGAGATCTCGGGGCTAGCGTTGAGCAGTTCTTC.

In this sample, this clonotype turned up many times. The V gene is TRBV7-6, the J gene TRBJ2-1; D unresolved. With 5 bases removed from V and 8 bases from J, the gap between germline ends came to 13 bases. Germline V gene sequence: CDR1 SGHVS, CDR2 FNYEAQ. The CDR3 has 13 amino acids. The CDR3 bases are TGTGCCAGCAGCCCTCCAGGCAGTGATGAGCAGTTCTTC. This gives the protein CASSPPGSDEQFF.